The clone carrying this T cell receptor beta chain was counted between two and nine times. Its antigen is still unknown. From the RT-PCR reads, TCRdb called clonotypes with MiXCR, one entry per CDR3 protein. The sample has fewer than 600,000 distinct CDR3 sequences, roughly 7.6% seen once. The sample belongs to a study of response to subunit inactivated influenza vaccine. General study points: Authors suggested that a seasonal influenza vaccination recruits few new T cells each time.

The sequence was obtained from a man in his fifties or sixties who received an inactivated influenza vaccine. Sequenced here: PBMCs from blood, sampled around 2 years after vaccination.

CDR3 sequence reads: CASSLAFLASGGETQYF. CDR3 in DNA: TGTGCCAGCAGCTTAGCGTTTTTGGCTAGCGGCGGGGAGACCCAGTACTTC. This chain connects TRBV7-2 to TRBJ2-5; TRBD2 aligns across 7 bases. This CDR3 region has 17 residues. Germline-derived CDR1 and CDR2 are SGHTA and FQGNSA. V shed 0 bases, J shed 5 bases, and the junction held 12 bases outside the gene matches.